These 24 T cell receptor beta chains originate from one sample sequenced in a study of blood T cell repertoires in COVID-19. Using immunoSEQ multiplex PCR, the repertoire was profiled, and TCRdb retains in-frame clones only, with some absent. The sample records 70,000 or so clones, around nine tenths being singletons. The specimen was peripheral blood. The receptors were sampled from a human donor in a cohort sampled during active COVID-19.

As for this clone: A much larger clonotype is one base distant, so this may be a read error. The gene calls are TRBV6-1 and TRBJ2-3; 10 bases agree with TRBD2. After removal of 2 bases from V and 4 bases from J, the junction contained 0 bases not matched to a gene. CDR3 length: 14 residues. Germline V gene sequence: CDR1 MNHNS, CDR2 SASEGT. The CDR3: CASSELAGADTQYF. The CDR3 bases are TGTGCCAGCAGTGAACTAGCGGGAGCAGATACGCAGTATTTT.

This sequence joins TRBV6-5 and TRBJ2-7, with TRBD2 matching over 14 bases. Germline V CDR1 and CDR2: MNHEY, SVGAGI. CDR3 length equals 14 residues. Losses at the gene ends were 8 bases for V and 0 bases for J; bases not matched to a gene: 0. CDR3: CASGTSGGSYEQYF. The CDR3 bases are TGTGCCAGCGGGACTAGCGGGGGCTCCTACGAGCAGTACTTC.

V usage is TRBV5-6 and J usage is TRBJ2-7, with D perhaps matching TRBD1 (6 bases). Germline V CDR1 and CDR2: SGHDT, YYEEEE. Trimming left V 4 bases short and J 3 bases short, with 11 bases between. The CDR3 totals 13 residues. CDR3 residues: CASSRPGDYEQYF. The CDR3 DNA sequence: TGTGCCAGCAGCCGGCCAGGGGACTACGAGCAGTACTTC.

The chain carries TRBV9 and TRBJ1-2, with D unresolved. The CDR3 runs 12 residues. CDR1 SGDLS and CDR2 YYNGEE come from the germline V gene. V shed 0 bases and J shed 8 bases, with 8 bases lying between them. The CDR3 DNA reads as TGTGCCAGCAGCGTAGGGCGGGGAGGCTACACCTTC. This sequence encodes CASSVGRGGYTF. Full variable domain (remainder filled in from reference TRBV9 and TRBJ1-2): DSGVTQTPKHLITATGQRVTLRCSPRSGDLSVYWYQQSLDQGLQFLIQYYNGEERAKGNILERFSAQQFPDLHSELNLSSLELGDSALYFCASSVGRGGYTFGSGTRLTVV.

The V call is TRBV4-3, the J call TRBJ2-6; 11 bases line up with TRBD2. The CDR3 runs 19 residues. Germline CDR1 and CDR2: LGHNA and YSLEER. Trimming at V came to 0 bases and at J to 1 base, leaving 5 bases not matched to a gene. The CDR3 DNA reads as TGCGCCAGCAGCCAAGAACCACTAGCGGGAGTATCTGGGGCCAACGTCCTGACTTTC. This sequence encodes CASSQEPLAGVSGANVLTF.

The CDR3 DNA follows: TGCAGCGTTGCAGCAGGGGGCGCGGCCACTGAAGCTTTCTTT. Protein product: CSVAAGGAATEAFF. This chain connects TRBV29-1 to TRBJ1-1, with TRBD1 matching 8 bases. Germline V lookup: CDR1 SQVTM, CDR2 ANQGSEA. The V gene end was trimmed by 4 bases and the J gene end by 4 bases; junction bases not matched to a gene: 8. CDR3 length: 14 amino acids.

This clone was observed many times. The chain uses TRBV30 and TRBJ2-7; 9 bases match TRBD1. Germline CDR1 and CDR2: GTSNPN and SVGIG (reference sequence). The V gene end was trimmed by 5 bases and the J gene end by 4 bases; junction bases not matched to a gene: 3. The CDR3 has 12 amino acids. The CDR3 protein is CAWGQGLYEQYF. The CDR3 nucleotides are TGTGCCTGGGGACAGGGGCTATACGAGCAGTACTTC.

This chain uses TRBV25-1 with TRBJ2-4, with D maybe TRBD2 (7 bases). Germline CDR1 is MGHDK and CDR2 is SYGVNS. The germline V and J ends were trimmed by 3 bases and 9 bases, with 18 bases remaining between them. The CDR3 has 15 amino acids. In nucleotides, the CDR3 is TGTGCCAGCAGTGAGGAGGTAGGGGGGGCTGGCATTCAGTACTTC. It yields the protein CASSEEVGGAGIQYF. The entire variable domain, with the rest obtained from reference TRBV25-1 and TRBJ2-4, is as follows: EADIYQTPRYLVIGTGKKITLECSQTMGHDKMYWYQQDPGMELHLIHYSYGVNSTEKGDLSSESTVSRIRTEHFPLTLESARPSHTSQYLCASSEEVGGAGIQYFGAGTRLSVL.

V gene TRBV27 combines with J gene TRBJ2-5, with 11 nucleotides matching TRBD2. The CDR3 is made up of 18 amino acids. With 5 bases clipped from V and 3 bases from J, the junction kept 14 bases outside the gene matches. The V gene's germline CDR1 is MNHEY and CDR2 SMNVEV (reference sequence). The DNA of the CDR3 is TGTGCCAGCAGTACCATAGCGGGAGGGCCCTCCCAGAAAGAGACCCAGTACTTC. Its protein product is CASSTIAGGPSQKETQYF.

Only one count was recorded for this clone. This chain connects TRBV15 to TRBJ2-2; D remains ambiguous. CDR1 LNHNV and CDR2 YYDKDF come from the germline V gene (reference sequence). The CDR3 spans 19 residues. The V end was cut by 0 bases, the J end by 3 bases, with 20 bases between. This chain's CDR3 is CATSRDKSNVRFDTGELFF. For the CDR3, the DNA is TGTGCCACCAGCAGAGATAAAAGTAATGTCCGGTTTGACACCGGGGAGCTGTTTTTT.

The J gene is TRBJ2-7, the V gene TRBV2, with 7 positions matching TRBD1. The CDR3 contains 14 residues. The germline V gene has CDR1 SNHLY and CDR2 FYNNEI. V dropped 4 bases and J dropped 6; count of bases not matched to a gene: 9. CDR3 in amino acids: CASSADRAPSEQYF. CDR3 nucleotide sequence: TGTGCCAGCAGTGCTGACAGGGCCCCTAGCGAGCAGTACTTC. Supplemented by reference TRBV2 and TRBJ2-7, the full variable domain reads EPEVTQTPSHQVTQMGQEVILRCVPISNHLYFYWYRQILGQKVEFLVSFYNNEISEKSEIFDDQFSVERPDGSNFTLKIRSTKLEDSAMYFCASSADRAPSEQYFGPGTRLTVT.

This clone appeared once. V gene TRBV11-2 combines with J gene TRBJ2-3; possible D gene TRBD2, 7 bases. Trimming removed 7 bases at V and 3 bases at J, with 14 bases between. Germline V gene sequence: CDR1 SGHAT, CDR2 FQNNGV. The CDR3 is made up of 14 amino acids. CDR3 sequence (DNA): TGTGCCAGCAACATGGGGGGGCAGACAGATACGCAGTATTTT. Its protein is CASNMGGQTDTQYF.

This rearrangement joins TRBV5-4 to TRBJ2-6, with 7 bases aligning to TRBD2. CDR1 SGHNT and CDR2 YYREEE come from the germline V gene (reference sequence). With 3 bases clipped from V and 1 base from J, the junction kept 10 bases outside the gene matches. The CDR3 loop spans 18 amino acids. CDR3 bases: TGTGCCAGCAGCTCATTGGGGGGAGGGAATTCTGGGGCCAACGTCCTGACTTTC. Translated, it gives CASSSLGGGNSGANVLTF.

The chain links TRBV3-1 (or the pseudogene TRBV3-2) to TRBJ2-5; 11 bases are a match to TRBD2. The germline V gene has CDR1 LGHDT and CDR2 YNNKEL (reference sequence). The junction had 10 bases not matched to a gene; V was cut back by 3 bases and J by 1 base. The CDR3 runs 18 residues. The CDR3 region is CASSHSSAGTSGQETQYF. The CDR3 nucleotides are TGTGCCAGCAGCCACTCCTCTGCAGGGACTAGCGGCCAAGAGACCCAGTACTTC.

The V call is TRBV9, the J call TRBJ2-6; 9 bases are a match to TRBD1. The germline V gene has CDR1 SGDLS and CDR2 YYNGEE. Germline trimming cut 0 bases from V and 0 bases from J; bases unmatched to any gene: 7. CDR3 size: 19 residues. CDR3 bases: TGTGCCAGCAGCGTAGGAACGGGACAGGGACGCTCTGGGGCCAACGTCCTGACTTTC. This sequence encodes CASSVGTGQGRSGANVLTF. The whole variable domain, filled in from reference TRBV9 and TRBJ2-6, reads DSGVTQTPKHLITATGQRVTLRCSPRSGDLSVYWYQQSLDQGLQFLIQYYNGEERAKGNILERFSAQQFPDLHSELNLSSLELGDSALYFCASSVGTGQGRSGANVLTFGAGSRLTVL.

The V gene is TRBV7-3, the J gene TRBJ2-5; D remains ambiguous. V lost 3 bases to trimming and J lost 5 bases, with 10 bases between them. Per the germline V gene, CDR1 is SGHTA and CDR2 is FQGTGA. This CDR3 is 13 amino acids long. The CDR3 is CASSFGTSETQYF. The CDR3 bases are TGTGCCAGCAGCTTCGGTACTTCGGAGACCCAGTACTTC. Supplemented by reference TRBV7-3 and TRBJ2-5, the full variable domain reads GAGVSQTPSNKVTEKGKYVELRCDPISGHTALYWYRQSLGQGPEFLIYFQGTGAADDSGLPNDRFFAVRPEGSVSTLKIQRTERGDSAVYLCASSFGTSETQYFGPGTRLLVL.

The V gene is TRBV7-8, the J gene TRBJ1-4, with 9 nucleotides matching TRBD1. The CDR3 covers 15 residues. Germline V gene sequence: CDR1 SGHVS, CDR2 FQNEAQ. The trim removed 5 bases at V and 4 bases at J, leaving 5 bases unmatched. CDR3 nucleotide sequence: TGTGCCAGCAGCCCCCGACAGGGGGTTAATGAAAAACTGTTTTTT. This sequence encodes CASSPRQGVNEKLFF. Based on the CDR3 plus reference TRBV7-8 and TRBJ1-4, the full variable domain is GAGVSQSPRYKVAKRGQDVALRCDPISGHVSLFWYQQALGQGPEFLTYFQNEAQLDKSGLPSDRFFAERPEGSVSTLKIQRTQQEDSAVYLCASSPRQGVNEKLFFGSGTQLSVL.

V and J are TRBV19 and TRBJ1-2; TRBD1 is a possible D gene (6 bases). V was trimmed by 5 bases and J by 0 bases, leaving 16 bases between them. Germline values: CDR1 LNHDA, CDR2 SQIVND (reference sequence). The CDR3 covers 16 residues. The CDR3 DNA sequence: TGTGCCAGTAGTCGAGACGAGGGGGACCCTAACTATGGCTACACCTTC. Translated: CASSRDEGDPNYGYTF.

The chain employs TRBV7-9 and TRBJ2-4; D is unresolved. Germline V gene lookup returns CDR1 SEHNR and CDR2 FQNEAQ (reference sequence). CDR3 length equals 14 residues. V was trimmed by 2 bases and J by 1 base, leaving 6 bases between them. The CDR3 DNA reads TGTGCCAGCAGCTTAAAATCGGCCAAAAACATTCAGTACTTC. Protein product: CASSLKSAKNIQYF. The full variable domain, completed using reference TRBV7-9 and TRBJ2-4, is DTGVSQNPRHKITKRGQNVTFRCDPISEHNRLYWYRQTLGQGPEFLTYFQNEAQLEKSRLLSDRFSAERPKGSFSTLEIQRTEQGDSAMYLCASSLKSAKNIQYFGAGTRLSVL.

Worth noting for this clone: Other DNA sequences within the sample encode an identical CDR3. The CDR3 DNA is TGCGCCAGCAGTGAGTCCCCTACTAGCACAGATACGCAGTATTTT. It specifies CASSESPTSTDTQYF. This chain links TRBV10-2 with TRBJ2-3; D gene ambiguous. CDR3 length: 15 amino acids. Trimming cost V 0 bases and J 0 bases, with 7 bases left between them. CDR1 and CDR2 from the germline V gene are WSHSY and SAAADI.

The rearrangement links TRBV2 to TRBJ2-7; a weak D match, TRBD2 (5 bases). The CDR3 extends over 15 amino acids. CDR1 and CDR2 from the germline V gene are SNHLY and FYNNEI. V shed 4 bases and J shed 1 base, with 14 bases lying between them. The CDR3 DNA is TGTGCCAGCAGTGGGGCGGGCAGGAGGTCCTACGAGCAGTACTTC. It encodes CASSGAGRRSYEQYF.

V is TRBV24-1 and J is TRBJ2-1; 7 bases agree with TRBD2. The ends lost 1 base at V and 0 bases at J; junction bases unmatched: 2. The CDR3 length is 16 residues. Germline assignment: CDR1 KGHDR and CDR2 SFDVKD. The CDR3 protein is CATSDFGGSSYNEQFF. As DNA, the CDR3 is TGTGCCACCAGTGATTTCGGGGGGAGCTCCTACAATGAGCAGTTCTTC.

This rearrangement joins TRBV27 to TRBJ2-1; 10 positions agree with TRBD1. This CDR3 comprises 14 residues. J gave up 5 bases and V 5 bases, and 3 bases lay outside the gene matches. CDR1 and CDR2 from the germline V gene are MNHEY and SMNVEV (reference sequence). In DNA form, the CDR3 reads TGTGCCAGCAGTAAGGACAGGGGGGACAATGAGCAGTTCTTC. Its translation is CASSKDRGDNEQFF.

This clone was observed once. V gene TRBV5-6 combines with J gene TRBJ2-1; 11 bases align to TRBD2. The CDR3 extends over 15 amino acids. Germline CDR1 reads SGHDT; CDR2 reads YYEEEE. V trimming: 0 bases; J trimming: 6 bases; junction bases outside the gene matches: 2. The CDR3 region is CASSLALAGGNEQFF. The DNA of the CDR3 is TGTGCCAGCAGCTTGGCCCTAGCGGGAGGCAATGAGCAGTTCTTC.